Listed below are T cell receptor beta chains from one sample, sequenced in a study of CD8+ T cells in alopecia areata. Profiling relied on immunoSEQ multiplex PCR, and the TCRdb table lists in-frame clones only, not all of them. This sample has 50,000 to 80,000 clones; around 40% occur once, and the top ten carry roughly 51%. Specimen: NKG2D-low CD8+ T cells sorted from blood. The receptors derive from a human donor with alopecia areata. Both conserved end residues are part of each CDR3. D genes are given only for firm matches. Expanded clones get a size class; other rows say once, few or many, or leave the size out.

v_gene,j_gene,abundance,d_gene,CDR3nt,CDR3aa
TRBV7-3,TRBJ2-1,-,TRBD2,TGTGCCAGCAGCTATAGCGGGGTTTTGGATGAGCAGTTCTTC,CASSYSGVLDEQFF
TRBV13,TRBJ2-7,once,TRBD1,TGTGCCAGCAGCTCCAAGGGGACAGGGGAATCCTACGAGCAGTACTTC,CASSSKGTGESYEQYF
TRBV7-8,TRBJ2-1,few,-,TGTGCCAGCACCCCGAGACTAGGGAATGAGCAGTTCTTC,CASTPRLGNEQFF
TRBV19,TRBJ2-6,many,-,TGTGCCAGTAGCCTCGGGGTCTCTGGGGCCAACGTCCTGACTTTC,CASSLGVSGANVLTF
TRBV5-4,TRBJ2-5,-,-,TGTGCCAGCCACCTCCCTGGAGTCCAAGAGACCCAGTACTTC,CASHLPGVQETQYF
TRBV29-1,TRBJ1-1,-,-,TGCAGCGTTGAAGGGGGGATGAACACTGAAGCTTTCTTT,CSVEGGMNTEAFF
TRBV29-1,TRBJ1-3,-,-,TGCAGCGTTGATGGCAGGGCCGAAGAGGGTGGAAACACCATATATTTT,CSVDGRAEEGGNTIYF
TRBV27,TRBJ2-5,-,-,TGTGCCAGCCGGGACTCCTTATTTGCCCAAGAGACCCAGTACTTC,CASRDSLFAQETQYF
TRBV29-1,TRBJ2-7,-,-,TGCAGCGTTGAAGATCATGGGGGTTCGGGAAGGGAGTCCTACGAGCAGTACTTC,CSVEDHGGSGRESYEQYF
TRBV7-9,TRBJ2-7,-,-,TGTGCCAGCAGCTCAACCTACGAGCAGTACTTC,CASSSTYEQYF
TRBV27,TRBJ1-1,-,-,TGTGCCAGCAGTTTACAGGGAATCACTGAAGCTTTCTTT,CASSLQGITEAFF
TRBV2,TRBJ1-6,-,-,TGTGCCAGCAGTAGGTCTGATGGAGCTTCACCCCTCCACTTT,CASSRSDGASPLHF
TRBV5-1,TRBJ2-2,-,-,TGCGCCAGCAGCCATGACAGCGGGGAGCTGTTTTTT,CASSHDSGELFF
TRBV4-1,TRBJ1-1,-,TRBD1,TGCGCCAGCAGCCAAGAAAGGACAGGGATGAACACTGAAGCTTTCTTT,CASSQERTGMNTEAFF
TRBV7-8,TRBJ2-1,few,-,TGTGCCAGCAGCTTCCGGGGCAATGAGCAGTTCTTC,CASSFRGNEQFF
TRBV29-1,TRBJ1-2,-,-,TGCAGCGTTGGGGCGCAGGGTATTAACTATGGCTACACCTTC,CSVGAQGINYGYTF
TRBV4-3,TRBJ2-5,few,-,TGCGCCAGCAGCCAAGATCGAACATACCAAGAGACCCAGTACTTC,CASSQDRTYQETQYF
TRBV29-1,TRBJ2-7,few,-,TGCAGCGTTGAGAGTCAAGAGCGCGGCGCCTACGAGCAGTACTTC,CSVESQERGAYEQYF
TRBV6-6,TRBJ2-6,-,TRBD2,TGTGCCAGCAGTTGGGAGGGGAGCTCTGGGGCCAACGTCCTGACTTTC,CASSWEGSSGANVLTF
TRBV7-9,TRBJ1-2,-,-,TGTGCCAGCAGCCCCGGGACGGGCTATGGCTACACCTTC,CASSPGTGYGYTF
TRBV9,TRBJ1-2,-,-,TGTGCCAGCAGCGTAGCACGCGGGGGCGAAGGGTATGGCTACACCTTC,CASSVARGGEGYGYTF
TRBV29-1,TRBJ2-2,-,TRBD1,TGCAGCGTTGAAGAGGGACAGACCGGGGAGCTGTTTTTT,CSVEEGQTGELFF
TRBV29-1,TRBJ1-3,few,TRBD1,TGCAGCGTCCGGACAGGGGGCGTCTCTGGAAACACCATATATTTT,CSVRTGGVSGNTIYF
TRBV29-1,TRBJ2-2,-,-,TGCAGCGTTGAAGATTTCGAGGGGGGCGCGACCGGGGAGCTGTTTTTT,CSVEDFEGGATGELFF
TRBV29-1,TRBJ1-1,-,-,TGCAGCGTTGAGGGGTCAGGGCAGGCCACTGAAGCTTTCTTT,CSVEGSGQATEAFF
TRBV29-1,TRBJ2-3,-,-,TGCAGCGTTGAAGAACTGGTGGGACCCACAGATACGCAGTATTTT,CSVEELVGPTDTQYF
TRBV15,TRBJ2-3,few,TRBD2,TGTGCCACCAGCAGAGAAGCGGGGGGAACAGATACGCAGTATTTT,CATSREAGGTDTQYF
TRBV25-1,TRBJ2-2,-,-,TGTGCCAGCAGTGATCGGGGTACGAACACCGGGGAGCTGTTTTTT,CASSDRGTNTGELFF
TRBV11-2,TRBJ2-3,few,-,TGTGCCAGCAGCCCCGGGTCTGTCACAGATACGCAGTATTTT,CASSPGSVTDTQYF
TRBV5-4,TRBJ2-2,once,-,TGTGCCAGCAGCCGGGGAGAGAACACCGGGGAGCTGTTTTTT,CASSRGENTGELFF
TRBV7-2,TRBJ2-7,-,-,TGTGCCAGCAGCTTAAGAGGACCGGTTGAGCAGTACTTC,CASSLRGPVEQYF
TRBV4-1,TRBJ2-7,-,TRBD1,TGCGCCAGCAGCCAGGGGGGGGACAGGGGTAAGAACGAGCAGTACTTC,CASSQGGDRGKNEQYF
TRBV7-9,TRBJ2-7,-,TRBD1,TGTGCCAGCAGTTCTACTCGGGACAGGGCATACTACGAGCAGTACTTC,CASSSTRDRAYYEQYF
TRBV14,TRBJ2-7,-,-,TGTGCCAGCAGCCACGGTCCGGACTTAACCTACGAGCAGTACTTC,CASSHGPDLTYEQYF
TRBV6-5,TRBJ2-3,-,-,TGTGCCAGCAGTTCGGACTCCCTTATGCAGTATTTT,CASSSDSLMQYF
TRBV28,TRBJ2-3,few,-,TGTGCCAGCAGTTTATCGGGGGTAGGACCAGATACGCAGTATTTT,CASSLSGVGPDTQYF
TRBV4-1,TRBJ1-5,-,-,TGCGCCAGCAGCCAAGTATTTGTGACATTGGGCAATCAGCCCCAGCATTTT,CASSQVFVTLGNQPQHF
TRBV28,TRBJ2-3,few,-,TGTGCCAGCAGTCCCGGGACTTTAAAGGGGGATACGCAGTATTTT,CASSPGTLKGDTQYF
TRBV6-5,TRBJ2-5,few,-,TGTGCCAGCAGTTACTCATCCGGTCAAGAGACCCAGTACTTC,CASSYSSGQETQYF
TRBV2,TRBJ1-2,-,-,TGTGCCAACCTAGCTAGGACCCTCAGTGGCTACACCTTC,CANLARTLSGYTF
TRBV2,TRBJ1-2,few,TRBD1,TGTGCCATTGAGACAGGGGAAATACGAGCTAACTATGGCTACACCTTC,CAIETGEIRANYGYTF
TRBV27,TRBJ1-2,-,-,TGTGCCAGCAGTTTTGGCGGTGCTGGGGGCTACACCTTC,CASSFGGAGGYTF
TRBV4-2,TRBJ1-4,-,TRBD1,TGTGCCAGCAGCCGGCCCTCCGGACAGGGAGGGACTAATGAAAAACTGTTGTTT,CASSRPSGQGGTNEKLLF
TRBV7-2,TRBJ1-2,once,TRBD1,TGTGCCAGCAGACCGGGACAGGGTTTCCTTTGGGGCTACACCTTC,CASRPGQGFLWGYTF
TRBV6-6,TRBJ2-7,few,-,TGTGCCAGCAGTTTGTCCTGGGGTAGGCCCTACGAGCAGTACTTC,CASSLSWGRPYEQYF
TRBV7-2,TRBJ1-6,-,-,TGTGCCAGCAGCTTCGGGAGCAGGGGTTCACCCCTCCACTTT,CASSFGSRGSPLHF
TRBV15,TRBJ2-7,-,-,TGTGCCACCAGCGACGGAACGGCCACGCACGAGCAGTACTTC,CATSDGTATHEQYF
TRBV6-6,TRBJ1-3,-,-,TGTGCCGGATTTACACAGGGTTCTGGAAACACCATATATTTT,CAGFTQGSGNTIYF
TRBV2,TRBJ2-1,-,-,TGTGCCAGCAGTCCGACCCCGGACAGCCTGGACCCTTCGTACAATGAGCAGTTCTTC,CASSPTPDSLDPSYNEQFF
TRBV6-1,TRBJ2-5,-,TRBD2,TGTGCCAGCAGTGAAGCTAGCGGGGGACAAGAGACCCAGTACTTC,CASSEASGGQETQYF